These 29 T cell receptor beta chains share one sample of origin, sequenced in a study of type 1 regulatory T cells. TCRdb reprocessed the reads with MiXCR, giving one entry per CDR3 protein. The table records approximately 72,000 distinct CDR3 sequences, around 57% of them present only once. What these receptors recognize is not known. Sequencing was performed on cultured T cells, either the whole culture or a sorted T cell fraction (not recorded which). Subset indicated: Tr1-enriched cell product generated in vitro against host alloantigens. The receptors derive from a human donor in good health.

V gene TRBV7-2 combines with J gene TRBJ2-5; D perhaps matches TRBD1 (6 bases). The CDR3 is made up of 16 amino acids. Germline lookup yields CDR1 SGHTA and CDR2 FQGNSA. The ends were cut back, 5 bases at V and 4 bases at J, with 20 bases in the middle. The CDR3, as DNA: TGTGCCAGCAGCAAAGTCTTCAGGGGATTTATAGAGACCCAGTACTTC. This gives the protein CASSKVFRGFIETQYF.

The V call is TRBV9, the J call TRBJ2-5; tentatively, D is TRBD1 (6 bases). CDR3 length: 16 amino acids. In germline, CDR1 is SGDLS, CDR2 YYNGEE. V shed 4 bases and J shed 5 bases, with 21 bases lying between them. In DNA, the CDR3 is TGTGCCAGCAGCACGGGAACAGGGACACCGTTGGAGACCCAGTACTTC. As protein: CASSTGTGTPLETQYF.

The rearrangement joins TRBV29-1 to TRBJ2-2; tentatively, D is TRBD2 (5 bases). The V end lost 3 bases, the J end lost 2 bases, and 10 bases lay between the germline ends. The germline CDR1 and CDR2 sequences are SQVTM and ANQGSEA. This CDR3 has 14 amino acids. DNA of the CDR3: TGCAGCGTTGACGGACTGGGTAACACCGGGGAGCTGTTTTTT. Translation gives CSVDGLGNTGELFF.

The CDR3 sequence is CASSLPGMIYGYTF. As DNA, the CDR3 is TGTGCCAGCAGCTTGCCAGGGATGATCTATGGCTACACCTTC. This chain uses TRBV5-6 with TRBJ1-2; TRBD1 is a possible D gene (5 bases). Looked up from germline, CDR1 is SGHDT and CDR2 is YYEEEE. V was trimmed by 1 base and J by 4 bases, leaving 11 bases between them. The length of the CDR3 is 14 residues. Based on the CDR3 plus reference TRBV5-6 and TRBJ1-2, the full variable domain is DAGVTQSPTHLIKTRGQQVTLRCSPKSGHDTVSWYQQALGQGPQFIFQYYEEEERQRGNFPDRFSGHQFPNYSSELNVNALLLGDSALYLCASSLPGMIYGYTFGSGTRLTVV.

A remark on this clonotype: The junction differs from germline at one of its ends, possibly a read error. As DNA, the CDR3 is TGCAGTGCTGGAGAAGCGGGAGGGAACACCGGGGAGCTGTTTTTT. Its protein product is CSAGEAGGNTGELFF. This chain joins TRBV20-1 and TRBJ2-2; 9 bases match TRBD2. The V gene's germline CDR1 is DFQATT and CDR2 SNEGSKA (reference sequence). The CDR3 contains 15 residues.

The chain joins TRBV24-1 to TRBJ2-1; 15 bases line up with TRBD2. The CDR3 consists of 16 residues. Trimming took 3 bases from V and 6 from J; bases not matched to a gene: 2. CDR1 KGHDR and CDR2 SFDVKD come from the germline V gene. Written as DNA, the CDR3 is TGTGCCACCAGTGATCCGGGACTAGCGGGAGGCAATGAGCAGTTCTTC. It codes for CATSDPGLAGGNEQFF.

The chain has TRBV7-2 and TRBJ2-5; D possibly corresponds to TRBD2 (5 bases). The CDR3 sequence is 15 residues long. From germline, CDR1 is SGHTA and CDR2 FQGNSA. V was cut by 0 bases and J by 1 base, with 9 bases left in between. CDR3 sequence reads: CASSLAGSPQETQYF. The CDR3 DNA sequence: TGTGCCAGCAGCTTAGCGGGGAGTCCCCAAGAGACCCAGTACTTC.

This clonotype was found a few times. The J gene is TRBJ2-1, the V gene TRBV12-3 or TRBV12-4, with D tentatively TRBD1 (6 bases). This CDR3 is 16 amino acids long. With 1 base removed from V and 1 base from J, the gap between germline ends came to 11 bases. The CDR3 loop is CASSLGGQLSYNEQFF. The DNA for the CDR3 is TGTGCCAGCAGTTTAGGGGGGCAGCTATCCTACAATGAGCAGTTCTTC.

The CDR3 is CASSLGLVGYEQYF. The CDR3 DNA is TGCGCCAGCAGCTTGGGCCTAGTAGGTTACGAGCAGTACTTC. The rearrangement uses TRBV5-1 and TRBJ2-7; no clear D. This CDR3 comprises 14 residues. The V end lost 0 bases, the J end lost 4 bases, and 11 bases lay between the germline ends. Germline CDR1 reads SGHRS; CDR2 reads YFSETQ. The full variable domain, with the rest looked up from reference TRBV5-1 and TRBJ2-7, is KAGVTQTPRYLIKTRGQQVTLSCSPISGHRSVSWYQQTPGQGLQFLFEYFSETQRNKGNFPGRFSGRQFSNSRSEMNVSTLELGDSALYLCASSLGLVGYEQYFGPGTRLTVT.

V and J are TRBV5-1 and TRBJ2-5; no reliable D call. The germline V gene encodes CDR1 SGHRS and CDR2 YFSETQ. The CDR3 is made up of 15 amino acids. V lost 2 bases and J lost 1, with 12 bases in between. CDR3 residues: CASSFGSGAQETQYF. The CDR3 bases are TGCGCCAGCAGCTTCGGGTCCGGAGCCCAAGAGACCCAGTACTTC.

This rearrangement joins TRBV20-1 to TRBJ2-3, with 7 positions matching TRBD2. The germline gives CDR1 DFQATT, CDR2 SNEGSKA (reference sequence). The CDR3 runs 16 residues. After removal of 0 bases from V and 1 base from J, the junction contained 7 bases not matched to a gene. In DNA, the CDR3 is TGCAGTGCTAGAGATACGGCGGGAGTACGCACAGATACGCAGTATTTT. This translates into CSARDTAGVRTDTQYF.

This chain connects TRBV7-9 to TRBJ1-5; 9 bases fit TRBD1. The V gene's germline CDR1 is SEHNR and CDR2 FQNEAQ (reference sequence). V lost 4 bases, J lost 2 bases, and 9 bases stayed unmatched. The CDR3 length is 17 residues. DNA of the CDR3: TGTGCCAGCAGCTCGGGACAGGGTATTCGGGGCAATCAGCCCCAGCATTTT. Its translation: CASSSGQGIRGNQPQHF.

The chain employs TRBV2 and TRBJ2-2; TRBD1 aligns across 8 bases. Trimming at V came to 3 bases and at J to 7 bases, leaving 4 bases not matched to a gene. CDR1 is SNHLY and CDR2 is FYNNEI in the germline V gene. The CDR3 is 14 residues long. The CDR3 DNA follows: TGTGCCAGCAGTGAGGACAGGGCGATCGGGGAGCTGTTTTTT. Its protein is CASSEDRAIGELFF.

This clonotype was observed once. The rearrangement joins TRBV20-1 to TRBJ2-1; D is uncertain. Germline lookup yields CDR1 DFQATT and CDR2 SNEGSKA (reference sequence). The V and J ends lost 2 bases and 9 bases respectively, with 11 bases between them. This CDR3 comprises 12 residues. The CDR3 loop reads CSARLPIGEQFF. The DNA of the CDR3 is TGCAGTGCTAGACTCCCGATAGGTGAGCAGTTCTTC.

This clonotype was seen only once. The CDR3 DNA is TGTGCCAGCGCAGGCCTTGCGGGAGGTAAATACAATGAGCAGTTCTTC. Amino acid sequence: CASAGLAGGKYNEQFF. The V and J genes are TRBV19 and TRBJ2-1; 8 bases map to TRBD2. The CDR3 consists of 16 residues. V lost 9 bases to trimming and J lost 4 bases; unmatched junction nucleotides: 14. From germline, CDR1 is LNHDA and CDR2 SQIVND (reference sequence). The variable domain in full, with the rest retrieved from reference TRBV19 and TRBJ2-1, is DGGITQSPKYLFRKEGQNVTLSCEQNLNHDAMYWYRQDPGQGLRLIYYSQIVNDFQKGDIAEGYSVSREKKESFPLTVTSAQKNPTAFYLCASAGLAGGKYNEQFFGPGTRLTVL.

V is TRBV7-9 and J is TRBJ1-2; D is uncertain. The V end lost 1 base, the J end lost 2 bases, and 8 bases lay between the germline ends. The CDR3 length is 14 residues. Germline V gene sequence: CDR1 SEHNR, CDR2 FQNEAQ (reference sequence). CDR3 amino acids: CASSLEIGNYGYTF. The CDR3 DNA is TGTGCCAGCAGCTTAGAGATAGGCAACTATGGCTACACCTTC.

The chain is built from TRBV12-5 and TRBJ2-1, with D possibly being TRBD1 (5 bases). Germline-derived CDR1 and CDR2 are LGHNT and FRNRAP. V shed 8 bases and J shed 3 bases, with 14 bases lying between them. This CDR3 is built from 14 residues. The DNA for the CDR3 is TGTGCTAGTAGTATGTCAGGGTTCTACAATGAGCAGTTCTTC. Encoded protein: CASSMSGFYNEQFF.

J is TRBJ1-5 and V is TRBV6-1; D is unresolved. The CDR3 totals 14 residues. From germline, CDR1 is MNHNS and CDR2 SASEGT. V lost 7 bases, J lost 4 bases, and 14 bases lay in between. The DNA for the CDR3 is TGTGCCAGCATTTCAGAACGACGAAATCAGCCCCAGCATTTT. Protein sequence: CASISERRNQPQHF.

This clonotype was found a few times. V and J are TRBV24-1 and TRBJ2-3; TRBD1 matches at 7 bases. Germline values: CDR1 KGHDR, CDR2 SFDVKD. J gave up 6 bases and V 4 bases, and 9 bases lay outside the gene matches. The CDR3 loop spans 15 amino acids. The CDR3 DNA follows: TGTGCCACCAGTGACCGGGACAGAGGACCGGATACGCAGTATTTT. Translated, it gives CATSDRDRGPDTQYF.

The chain combines TRBV20-1 with TRBJ2-1; 10 bases agree with TRBD1. CDR1 DFQATT and CDR2 SNEGSKA come from the germline V gene (reference sequence). The CDR3 totals 15 residues. V lost 4 bases to trimming and J lost 9 bases; unmatched junction nucleotides: 12. The DNA for the CDR3 is TGCAGTGCTATCCAAGCCGGGACAGGGGAGTTTGAGCAGTTCTTC. Protein product: CSAIQAGTGEFEQFF.

The V gene is TRBV20-1, the J gene TRBJ2-5; tentatively, D is TRBD2 (5 bases). The CDR3 length is 13 residues. V was clipped by 3 bases and J by 5 bases, with 13 bases between them. Germline CDR1 is DFQATT and CDR2 is SNEGSKA (reference sequence). CDR3 bases: TGCAGTGCTAGGGACCCGACGGGGGAGACCCAGTACTTC. Protein: CSARDPTGETQYF.

As for this clonotype: Since a much larger clone is just one base distant, this may be a read error. The chain carries TRBV6-2 or TRBV6-3 and TRBJ2-1, with 9 bases matching TRBD2. Germline V gene sequence: CDR1 MNHEY, CDR2 SVGEGT. Trimming cost V 0 bases and J 6 bases; bases outside gene matches: 9. The CDR3 sequence is 17 residues long. For the CDR3, the DNA is TGTGCCAGCAGTTACTCCCACCCTAGCGGGATCTGCAATGAGCAGTTCTTC. Translating gives CASSYSHPSGICNEQFF.

The chain combines TRBV30 with TRBJ2-1; D is unresolved. From germline, CDR1 is GTSNPN and CDR2 SVGIG (reference sequence). Trimming removed 0 bases from V and 15 bases from J, with 12 bases in between. This CDR3 has 11 residues. The CDR3 region has the DNA TGTGCCTGGAGTGTAGGGCAGGTGCGGTTCTTC. Translation gives CAWSVGQVRFF.

The J gene is TRBJ2-1, the V gene TRBV4-2; TRBD1 aligns across 7 bases. V gave up 2 bases and J gave up 6 bases; unmatched junction bases: 4. Germline CDR1 reads LGHNA; CDR2 reads YNFKEQ. The CDR3 is 14 residues long. CDR3 residues: CASSQLGGSNEQFF. CDR3 coding DNA: TGTGCCAGCAGCCAACTAGGGGGCAGCAATGAGCAGTTCTTC.

The chain uses TRBV27 and TRBJ2-5; TRBD2 aligns across 11 bases. CDR3 length: 19 amino acids. Germline values: CDR1 MNHEY, CDR2 SMNVEV (reference sequence). The V gene end was trimmed by 9 bases and the J gene end by 5 bases; junction bases not matched to a gene: 23. CDR3: CASLARHPSGRSRYETQYF. Written as DNA, the CDR3 is TGTGCCAGTCTTGCCCGTCACCCTAGCGGGAGGTCCCGATATGAGACCCAGTACTTC.

This chain connects TRBV7-9 to TRBJ2-7; D not resolved. Germline CDR1 and CDR2: SEHNR and FQNEAQ (reference sequence). This CDR3 comprises 14 residues. The V and J ends lost 1 base and 4 bases respectively, with 11 bases between them. CDR3 in DNA: TGTGCCAGCAGCTTAGTGGGGATTGTATACGAGCAGTACTTC. Translating gives CASSLVGIVYEQYF.

The V and J genes are TRBV28 and TRBJ1-4; D unclear. Trimming took 5 bases from V and 7 from J, leaving 14 bases between them. There are 14 residues in the CDR3. Germline V gene sequence: CDR1 MDHEN, CDR2 SYDVKM. The CDR3 region has the DNA TGTGCCAGCAGTCTTGGCGCTGGTGGTGAAAAACTGTTTTTT. Translated: CASSLGAGGEKLFF. Together with reference TRBV28 and TRBJ1-4, the CDR3 gives the full variable domain: DVKVTQSSRYLVKRTGEKVFLECVQDMDHENMFWYRQDPGLGLRLIYFSYDVKMKEKGDIPEGYSVSREKKERFSLILESASTNQTSMYLCASSLGAGGEKLFFGSGTQLSVL.

The genes are TRBV19 and TRBJ1-1; 11 nucleotides align to TRBD1. In germline, CDR1 is LNHDA, CDR2 SQIVND (reference sequence). This CDR3 is built from 15 residues. Trimming cost V 6 bases and J 1 base; bases outside gene matches: 4. The CDR3 sequence: CASRVDRGQNTEAFF. As DNA, the CDR3 is TGTGCCAGTAGGGTGGACAGGGGGCAGAACACTGAAGCTTTCTTT.

This chain joins TRBV30 and TRBJ2-1, with D possibly being TRBD2 (6 bases). Germline V CDR1 and CDR2: GTSNPN, SVGIG (reference sequence). The V end lost 6 bases, the J end lost 5 bases, and 17 bases lay between the germline ends. This CDR3 contains 14 residues. CDR3 sequence reads: CACKTGLGHNEQFF. CDR3 in DNA: TGTGCCTGTAAGACGGGACTGGGCCACAATGAGCAGTTCTTC.